The 22 T cell receptor beta chains reported below all come from one sample, sequenced in a study of blood T cell repertoires in COVID-19. The repertoire was sequenced with immunoSEQ multiplex PCR; TCRdb's copy has only in-frame clones and lacks some. Here the sample spans over 300,000 clones, roughly 90% being singletons. The material sequenced was peripheral blood. The receptors shown here come from a man between 18 and 35 years old with active or convalescent COVID-19.

The V gene is TRBV7-2, the J gene TRBJ1-2; TRBD1 aligns across 9 bases. The V gene's germline CDR1 is SGHTA and CDR2 FQGNSA. This CDR3 contains 14 residues. The V gene end was trimmed by 3 bases and the J gene end by 4 bases; junction bases not matched to a gene: 3. CDR3 coding DNA: TGTGCCAGCAGCTTCGGACAGGGGATCTATGGCTACACCTTC. This codes for CASSFGQGIYGYTF.

The V call is TRBV30, the J call TRBJ2-1; perhaps TRBD2 as D (5 bases). The CDR3 covers 11 residues. The V end lost 2 bases, the J end lost 10 bases, and 9 bases lay between the germline ends. CDR1 GTSNPN and CDR2 SVGIG come from the germline V gene (reference sequence). The CDR3: CAWSSGGEQFF. As DNA, the CDR3 is TGTGCCTGGAGTAGTGGCGGGGAGCAGTTCTTC.

The chain is built from TRBV3-1 (or the pseudogene TRBV3-2) and TRBJ1-2; D is perhaps TRBD1 (6 bases). The CDR3 is made up of 15 amino acids. V lost 4 bases and J 4 bases, leaving 16 bases between the germline ends. Germline assignment: CDR1 LGHDT and CDR2 YNNKEL (reference sequence). As DNA, the CDR3 is TGTGCCAGCAGCCCATTGAACAGGGCAGTCTATGGCTACACCTTC. Translation: CASSPLNRAVYGYTF.

J is TRBJ1-1 and V is TRBV18, with no clear D. Germline assignment: CDR1 KGHSH and CDR2 LQKENI. The V and J ends lost 6 bases and 4 bases respectively, with 15 bases between them. The CDR3 runs to 14 residues. This CDR3 is CASSPKEGGTEAFF. DNA of the CDR3: TGTGCCAGCTCGCCGAAGGAGGGTGGCACTGAAGCTTTCTTT. Together with reference TRBV18 and TRBJ1-1, the CDR3 gives the full variable domain: NAGVMQNPRHLVRRRGQEARLRCSPMKGHSHVYWYRQLPEEGLKFMVYLQKENIIDESGMPKERFSAEFPKEGPSILRIQQVVRGDSAAYFCASSPKEGGTEAFFGQGTRLTVV.

Only a few counts were recorded for this clone. The chain combines TRBV5-1 with TRBJ2-5, with TRBD2 matching over 12 bases. The CDR3 sequence is 16 residues long. Per the germline V gene, CDR1 is SGHRS and CDR2 is YFSETQ. V shed 2 bases and J 1 base; nucleotides not matched to a gene: 3. The CDR3 here is CASSFLAGGGQETQYF. CDR3 DNA: TGCGCCAGCAGCTTTCTAGCGGGAGGGGGCCAAGAGACCCAGTACTTC.

The chain has TRBV7-2 and TRBJ1-2; D gene unclear. Trimming cost V 4 bases and J 5 bases, with 11 bases left between them. The CDR3 covers 13 residues. CDR1 SGHTA and CDR2 FQGNSA come from the germline V gene. CDR3 nucleotide sequence: TGTGCCAGCAGCTCCTCGGAGTGGTATGGCTACACCTTC. It is translated as CASSSSEWYGYTF.

Comment on this clone: Other DNA variants within this sample encode the same CDR3. The chain has TRBV18 and TRBJ1-2; 7 bases match TRBD1. CDR1 KGHSH and CDR2 LQKENI come from the germline V gene. The CDR3 spans 14 residues. With 3 bases clipped from V and 5 bases from J, the junction kept 6 bases outside the gene matches. The CDR3 DNA sequence: TGTGCCAGCTCACCCCCTGAGACAGGGTATGGCTACACCTTC. This translates into CASSPPETGYGYTF.

The gene calls are TRBV3-1 (or the pseudogene TRBV3-2) and TRBJ1-1; TRBD1 agrees at 7 bases. The J segment lost 10 bases and the V segment lost 3 bases, leaving 11 bases of the junction unmatched. CDR1 and CDR2 (germline): LGHDT, YNNKEL (reference sequence). There are 14 residues in the CDR3. In DNA form, the CDR3 reads TGTGCCAGCAGCCACATCGGACAGGCCCTGATAGCTTTCTTT. Its translation: CASSHIGQALIAFF.

This rearrangement joins TRBV6-2 or TRBV6-3 to TRBJ1-5; D is unclear. This CDR3 spans 17 amino acids. Trimming cost V 2 bases and J 0 bases, with 14 bases left between them. CDR1 is MNHEY, CDR2 SVGEGT, per germline. CDR3 protein: CASSYRGQPNSNQPQHF. The CDR3 DNA follows: TGTGCCAGCAGTTACAGAGGGCAGCCCAATAGCAATCAGCCCCAGCATTTT.

This sequence joins TRBV3-1 (or the pseudogene TRBV3-2) and TRBJ2-5, with 9 bases identical to TRBD2. CDR1 is LGHDT, CDR2 YNNKEL, per germline (reference sequence). V dropped 4 bases and J dropped 5; count of bases not matched to a gene: 11. The CDR3 is made up of 16 amino acids. CDR3 residues: CASSLLAGPGVETQYF. Written as DNA, the CDR3 is TGTGCCAGCAGCCTACTAGCGGGCCCGGGCGTTGAGACCCAGTACTTC.

The V call is TRBV11-3, the J call TRBJ2-1, with TRBD2 matching 10 bases. This CDR3 contains 14 residues. Germline values: CDR1 SGHNT, CDR2 YENEEA. With 5 bases clipped from V and 8 bases from J, the junction kept 6 bases outside the gene matches. In nucleotides, the CDR3 is TGTGCCAGCAGCCGAAGCGGGGGGGCCTATGAGCAGTTCTTC. Its protein is CASSRSGGAYEQFF.

V gene TRBV28 combines with J gene TRBJ1-4; D may be TRBD1 (5 bases). V was pared by 6 bases and J by 3 bases, with 5 bases between. There are 12 residues in the CDR3. CDR1 and CDR2 from the germline V gene are MDHEN and SYDVKM. The CDR3 loop is CASRTANEKLFF. The CDR3 region has the DNA TGTGCCAGCAGGACAGCTAATGAAAAACTGTTTTTT.

V gene TRBV7-9 combines with J gene TRBJ2-1; 9 nucleotides agree with TRBD2. V was pared by 1 base and J by 11 bases, with 9 bases of the junction left unmatched. The CDR3 is made up of 15 amino acids. The germline gives CDR1 SEHNR, CDR2 FQNEAQ (reference sequence). In DNA, the CDR3 is TGTGCCAGCAGCTTAGTGGGGCTAGCGGGATATAAGCAGTTCTTC. Residues: CASSLVGLAGYKQFF.

This chain connects TRBV4-3 to TRBJ1-2; 7 nucleotides match TRBD1. The V gene end was trimmed by 0 bases and the J gene end by 4 bases; junction bases not matched to a gene: 5. The length of the CDR3 is 15 residues. CDR1 is LGHNA, CDR2 YSLEER, per germline. This CDR3 reads CASSQEYRGGYGYTF. The CDR3 bases are TGCGCCAGCAGCCAAGAGTACAGGGGAGGCTATGGCTACACCTTC.

The J gene is TRBJ1-1, the V gene TRBV4-2; no clear D gene. Germline loops: CDR1 LGHNA, CDR2 YNFKEQ. This CDR3 is 14 amino acids long. The V gene lost 0 bases and the J gene lost 5 bases, with 10 bases spanning the gap. The DNA of the CDR3 is TGTGCCAGCAGCCAAGAGGAGCGAGGGACTGAAGCTTTCTTT. It translates to CASSQEERGTEAFF.

The CDR3 loop is CASSSPSGTGNTIYF. CDR3 sequence (DNA): TGTGCCAGCAGCTCTCCCTCGGGAACTGGAAACACCATATATTTT. The V call is TRBV7-9, the J call TRBJ1-3; D uncertain. CDR3 length equals 15 residues. Trimming took 4 bases from V and 2 from J, leaving 12 bases between them. Germline V gene sequence: CDR1 SEHNR, CDR2 FQNEAQ (reference sequence).

The genes are TRBV10-3 and TRBJ1-1; tentative D call: TRBD1 (6 bases). Germline values: CDR1 ENHRY, CDR2 SYGVKD. Trimming removed 6 bases from V and 8 bases from J, with 16 bases in between. The CDR3 extends over 13 amino acids. CDR3: CAISHNPGDEAFF. In nucleotides, the CDR3 is TGTGCCATCAGCCATAACCCAGGGGACGAAGCTTTCTTT.

The chain recombines TRBV30 with TRBJ2-1, with TRBD1 identical over 7 bases. Germline trimming cut 4 bases from V and 5 bases from J; bases unmatched to any gene: 8. CDR3 length equals 14 residues. Germline V gene lookup returns CDR1 GTSNPN and CDR2 SVGIG (reference sequence). CDR3 in amino acids: CAWTKDRDNNEQFF. CDR3 coding DNA: TGTGCCTGGACCAAAGACAGGGATAACAATGAGCAGTTCTTC.

This sequence joins TRBV28 and TRBJ1-4, with D possibly matching TRBD1 (6 bases). The ends were cut back, 5 bases at V and 8 bases at J, with 15 bases in the middle. Germline CDR1 MDHEN, CDR2 SYDVKM. This CDR3 comprises 14 residues. This chain's CDR3 is CASSPQGPAEKLFF. The CDR3 DNA follows: TGTGCCAGCAGTCCACAGGGTCCCGCAGAAAAACTGTTTTTT. The full variable domain, rest sourced from reference TRBV28 and TRBJ1-4, is DVKVTQSSRYLVKRTGEKVFLECVQDMDHENMFWYRQDPGLGLRLIYFSYDVKMKEKGDIPEGYSVSREKKERFSLILESASTNQTSMYLCASSPQGPAEKLFFGSGTQLSVL.

V and J are TRBV4-1 and TRBJ1-1; 7 nucleotides align to TRBD1. There are 13 residues in the CDR3. CDR1 MGHRA and CDR2 YSYEKL come from the germline V gene. Trimming at V came to 4 bases and at J to 4 bases, leaving 3 bases not matched to a gene. This CDR3 is CASSPTGATEAFF. CDR3 nucleotide sequence: TGCGCCAGCAGCCCTACAGGGGCCACTGAAGCTTTCTTT.

This clone was recorded once. The rearrangement joins TRBV9 to TRBJ2-7; TRBD1 might be the D (6 bases). CDR1 is SGDLS and CDR2 is YYNGEE in the germline V gene. Trimming removed 0 bases at V and 9 bases at J, with 13 bases between. This CDR3 has 13 amino acids. Written as DNA, the CDR3 is TGTGCCAGCAGCGTAGATCGGGACACGGGGCAGTACTTC. Its protein product is CASSVDRDTGQYF.

This chain uses TRBV27 with TRBJ2-1, with D possibly being TRBD2 (5 bases). Trimming took 3 bases from V and 9 from J, leaving 12 bases between them. Germline CDR1 MNHEY, CDR2 SMNVEV (reference sequence). CDR3 length equals 13 residues. Written as DNA, the CDR3 is TGTGCCAGCAGTTTCTTGGGAGACCTTGAGCAGTTCTTC. Translated: CASSFLGDLEQFF.